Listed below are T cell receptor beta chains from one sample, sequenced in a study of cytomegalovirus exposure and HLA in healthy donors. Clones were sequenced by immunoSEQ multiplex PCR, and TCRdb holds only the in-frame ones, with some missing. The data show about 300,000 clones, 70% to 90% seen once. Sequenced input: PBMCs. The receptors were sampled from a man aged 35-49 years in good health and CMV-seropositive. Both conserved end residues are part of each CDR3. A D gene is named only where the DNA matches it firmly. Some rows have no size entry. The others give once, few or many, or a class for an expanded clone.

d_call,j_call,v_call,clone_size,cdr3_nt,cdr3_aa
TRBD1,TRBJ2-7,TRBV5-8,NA,TGTGCCAGCAGCTTGGCCGGACAGGGAGTCTACGAGCAGTACTTC,CASSLAGQGVYEQYF
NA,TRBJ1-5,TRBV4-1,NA,TGCGCCAGCAGCCCCCCGGGGTACACCAATCAGCCCCAGCATTTT,CASSPPGYTNQPQHF
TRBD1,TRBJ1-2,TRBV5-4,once,TGTGCCAGCAGCCCGGGGACAGGGAGAGGCTACACCTTC,CASSPGTGRGYTF
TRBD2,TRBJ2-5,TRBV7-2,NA,TGTGCCAGCAGCTTCGGACTAGCGGTGGAGGAGACCCAGTACTTC,CASSFGLAVEETQYF
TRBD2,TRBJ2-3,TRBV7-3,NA,TGTGCCAGCAGCCCAGCGGGGCCTAGCGGAACCACAGATACGCAGTATTTT,CASSPAGPSGTTDTQYF
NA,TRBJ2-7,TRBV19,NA,TGTGCCAGTAGTCGAACAGGGACGAGCTCCTACGAGCAGTACTTC,CASSRTGTSSYEQYF
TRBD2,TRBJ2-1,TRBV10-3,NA,TGTGCCATCGGGCGATCGGGGGGGAATGAGCAGTTCTTC,CAIGRSGGNEQFF
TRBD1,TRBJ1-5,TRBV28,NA,TGTGCCAGCAGTTTGGCAGGGGGCGGCAATCAGCCCCAGCATTTT,CASSLAGGGNQPQHF
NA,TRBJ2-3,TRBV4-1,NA,TGCGCCAGCAGCCAAGGGCGGGCACGACGGGTCACAGATACGCAGTATTTT,CASSQGRARRVTDTQYF
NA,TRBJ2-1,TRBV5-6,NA,TGTGCCAGCAGCTTGGTTCCGGGACACCATAATAGTGAGCAGTTCTTC,CASSLVPGHHNSEQFF
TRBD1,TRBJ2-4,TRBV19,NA,TGTGCCAGTAGTACGGACAGGGTGGGGGGACTTGCCAAAAACATTCAGTACTTC,CASSTDRVGGLAKNIQYF
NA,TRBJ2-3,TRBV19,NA,TGTGCCAGCGGAGGCGAAGGAGATCCAGATACGCAGTATTTT,CASGGEGDPDTQYF
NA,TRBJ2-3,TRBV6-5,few,TGTGCCAGCAGTTACGGGGGCAGCAACACAGATACGCAGTATTTT,CASSYGGSNTDTQYF
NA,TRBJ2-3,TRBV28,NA,TGTGCCAGCAGCGTCTTACGCGGCGGCACAGATACGCAGTATTTT,CASSVLRGGTDTQYF
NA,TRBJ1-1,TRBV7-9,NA,TGTTCCAGCAGCTTATCCAGGGCCCCTGAAGCTTTCTTT,CSSSLSRAPEAFF
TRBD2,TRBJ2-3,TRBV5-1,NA,TGCGCCAGCAGCTTGGGACTAGCGGTCACAGATACGCAGTATTTT,CASSLGLAVTDTQYF
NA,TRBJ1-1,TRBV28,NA,TGTGCCAGCAGTTTATCGTTGCAGGGTGGTGCTGAAGCTTTCTTT,CASSLSLQGGAEAFF
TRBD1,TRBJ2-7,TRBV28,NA,TGTGCCAGCAGTTCCTGGACAGGGGGGTCCTACGAGCAGTACTTC,CASSSWTGGSYEQYF
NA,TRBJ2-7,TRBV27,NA,TGTGCCAGCAGTTTGTCGCCTTCCTACGAGCAGTACTTC,CASSLSPSYEQYF
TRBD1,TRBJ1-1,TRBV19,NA,TGTGCCAGTAGTGCCCGGACAGGGGGGAACACTGAAGCTTTCTTT,CASSARTGGNTEAFF
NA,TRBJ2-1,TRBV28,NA,TGTGCCAGCAGTTTGGGGTCCAGCGGAGCCCCCCTCAATGAGCAGTTCTTC,CASSLGSSGAPLNEQFF
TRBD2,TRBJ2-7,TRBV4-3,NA,TGCGCCAGCAGCCAAGGAGGGATTACTAGCGGTTACTACGAGCAGTACTTC,CASSQGGITSGYYEQYF
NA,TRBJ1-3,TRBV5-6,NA,TGTGCCAGCAGCCACCGGCAGGGTATAGGAAACACCATATATTTT,CASSHRQGIGNTIYF
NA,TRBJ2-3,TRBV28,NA,TGTGCCAGCAAAAGCGGTAGCACAGATACGCAGTATTTT,CASKSGSTDTQYF
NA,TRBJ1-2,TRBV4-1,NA,TGCGCCAGCAGCCAAGATGGGAGGGAACGCGGCTACACCTTC,CASSQDGRERGYTF
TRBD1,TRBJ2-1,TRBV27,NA,TGTGCCAGCGGGACAGTGGGATTTTCCTACAATGAGCAGTTCTTC,CASGTVGFSYNEQFF
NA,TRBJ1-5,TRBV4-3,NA,TGCGCCAGCAGCCAAGATCGGTGGGCATTCAATCAGCCCCAGCATTTT,CASSQDRWAFNQPQHF
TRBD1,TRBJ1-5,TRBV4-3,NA,TGCGCCAGCAGCCAAGAGAGCAGGGGGAATCAGCCCCAGCATTTT,CASSQESRGNQPQHF
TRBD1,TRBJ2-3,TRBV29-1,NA,TGCAGCGCCGAGGGTGGACAGGGAAGGACAGATACGCAGTATTTT,CSAEGGQGRTDTQYF
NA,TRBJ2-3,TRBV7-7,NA,TGTGCTAGCAGCCCCCTCCTCGCAGATACGCAGTATTTT,CASSPLLADTQYF
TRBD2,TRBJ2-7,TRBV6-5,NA,TGTGCCAGCAGCCACGGGGGGGGGTGGTCCTACGAGCAGTACTTC,CASSHGGGWSYEQYF
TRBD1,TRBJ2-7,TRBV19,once,TGTGCCAGTAGTGTAGGGGGACAGAACTCCTACGAGCAGTACTTC,CASSVGGQNSYEQYF
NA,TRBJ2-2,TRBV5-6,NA,TGTGCCAGCAGCTGGGGGGACAGCTACACCGGGGAGCTGTTTTTT,CASSWGDSYTGELFF
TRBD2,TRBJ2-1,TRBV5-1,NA,TGCGCCAGCAGCTTGCGGGAGGTCTACAATGAGCAGTTCTTC,CASSLREVYNEQFF
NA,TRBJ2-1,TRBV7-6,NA,TGTGCCAGCAGCTTAGCGTTGCGAGCGGGCAGCTCCTACAATGAGCAGTTCTTC,CASSLALRAGSSYNEQFF
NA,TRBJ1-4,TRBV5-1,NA,TGCGCCAGCAGCACAGAAAAAGGTGATGAAAAACTGTTTTTT,CASSTEKGDEKLFF
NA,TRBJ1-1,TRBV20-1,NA,TGCAGTGCCTCAAGACAGGCCGAAGCTTTCTTT,CSASRQAEAFF
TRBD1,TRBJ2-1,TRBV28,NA,TGTGCCAGCAGGAAAACAGGGGGCGCGTACAATGAGCAGTTCTTC,CASRKTGGAYNEQFF
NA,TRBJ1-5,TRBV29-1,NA,TGCAGCGTTGTAGGGGACAATCAGCCCCAGCATTTT,CSVVGDNQPQHF
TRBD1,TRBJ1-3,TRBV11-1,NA,TGTGCCAGCAGCTTAAGCGGGGCAGACAGGGGGCAAACTGGAAACACCATATATTTT,CASSLSGADRGQTGNTIYF
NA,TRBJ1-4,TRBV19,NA,TGTGCCAGTAGTACTAGGATGACTAATGAAAAACTGTTTTTT,CASSTRMTNEKLFF
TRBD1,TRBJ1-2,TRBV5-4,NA,TGTGCCAGCAGTTCGGACAGGGGGTATGGCTACACCTTC,CASSSDRGYGYTF
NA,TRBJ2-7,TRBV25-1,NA,TGTGCCAGCAGTGATTCTAACTCCTACGAGCAGTACTTC,CASSDSNSYEQYF
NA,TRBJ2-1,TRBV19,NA,TGTGCCAGTAGTATTAGTTGGTCAAGCTCCTACAATGAGCAGTTCTTC,CASSISWSSSYNEQFF
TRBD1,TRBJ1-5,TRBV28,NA,TGTGCCAGCAGTTTACCGGGGGACAGGGTTTTGATTCCGCCCCAGCATTTT,CASSLPGDRVLIPPQHF
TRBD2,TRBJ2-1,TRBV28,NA,TGTGCCAGCAGTTTACTAGCGGGGAGGGCCTGGTACAATGAGCAGTTCTTC,CASSLLAGRAWYNEQFF
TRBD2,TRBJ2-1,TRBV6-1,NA,TGTGCCAGCAGTGTTTTCGCGGGAGATATCTACAATGAGCAGTTCTTC,CASSVFAGDIYNEQFF
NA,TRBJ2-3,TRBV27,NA,TGTGCCAGCGGGTGGGGGGCGGGAGCCACAGATACGCAGTATTTT,CASGWGAGATDTQYF